This record looks at one T cell receptor (beta chain) sequence and its context. With 60 Vbeta and 13 Jbeta primers, the PCR was carried out. Sequenced by immunoSEQ multiplex PCR; TCRdb stores in-frame clones only, minus some. The specimen's table records tens of thousands of clones. This CDR3 spans 13 amino acids. The germline V and J ends were trimmed by 0 bases and 2 bases, with 5 bases remaining between them. Germline V gives CDR1 SGDLS, CDR2 YYNGEE. The entry originates in a study of cytomegalovirus exposure and HLA in healthy donors. This clonotype was obtained from a woman aged 45-65 years in good health and CMV-seropositive. The V gene is TRBV9, the J gene TRBJ1-2, with D possibly TRBD1 on 5 matching bases. The material sequenced was PBMCs. The chain's CDR3 is CASSVGGNYGYTF. The CDR3 DNA sequence: TGTGCCAGCAGCGTAGGGGGCAACTATGGCTACACCTTC.